Below are 22 T cell receptor beta chains sequenced from a single sample in a study of control samples from healthy donors and cancer patients. Repertoires were generated with immunoSEQ multiplex PCR, while TCRdb's copy carries only in-frame clones and drops some. The profile shows 190,000 or so clones, approximately 92% of them singletons. The sample consisted of blood. These receptors were taken from a man younger than 35 in good health.

On this clone itself: At one of its ends the junction is not consistent with the germline gene, which may arise from a read error. J is TRBJ2-1 and V is TRBV9, with 8 positions matching TRBD2. The germline V gene encodes CDR1 SGDLS and CDR2 YYNGEE. This CDR3 is built from 15 residues. The chain's CDR3 is CASTVAGSSYNEQFF. The CDR3 coding sequence is TGTGCCAGCACCGTAGCGGGGAGCTCCTACAATGAGCAGTTCTTC.

The chain joins TRBV5-6 to TRBJ1-5; unclear D gene. The CDR3 runs to 14 residues. Per the germline V gene, CDR1 is SGHDT and CDR2 is YYEEEE. Trimming took off 1 base at V and 6 bases at J, with 11 bases between the two ends. In DNA, the CDR3 is TGTGCCAGCAGCTTGTACTTGTCGGGTCAGCCCCAGCATTTT. Protein product: CASSLYLSGQPQHF.

This chain joins TRBV2 and TRBJ2-4; no definite D call. V shed 2 bases and J shed 3 bases, with 20 bases lying between them. The CDR3 consists of 18 residues. Per the germline V gene, CDR1 is SNHLY and CDR2 is FYNNEI. CDR3 sequence reads: CASSEQGQTSTNKNIQYF. In DNA form, the CDR3 reads TGTGCCAGCAGTGAACAAGGTCAGACCTCTACTAACAAAAACATTCAGTACTTC. Full variable domain (remainder filled in from reference TRBV2 and TRBJ2-4): EPEVTQTPSHQVTQMGQEVILRCVPISNHLYFYWYRQILGQKVEFLVSFYNNEISEKSEIFDDQFSVERPDGSNFTLKIRSTKLEDSAMYFCASSEQGQTSTNKNIQYFGAGTRLSVL.

J is TRBJ2-2 and V is TRBV4-1; possibly TRBD1 for D (5 bases). This CDR3 spans 15 amino acids. Germline CDR1 is MGHRA and CDR2 is YSYEKL. Trimming stripped 1 base from V and 1 base from J, with 7 bases between. The chain's CDR3 is CASSQATGNTGELFF. CDR3 coding DNA: TGCGCCAGCAGCCAAGCCACAGGGAACACCGGGGAGCTGTTTTTT.

The chain joins TRBV5-1 to TRBJ1-1, with D possibly matching TRBD1 (6 bases). V lost 3 bases, J lost 4 bases, and 19 bases lay in between. The V gene's germline CDR1 is SGHRS and CDR2 YFSETQ. CDR3 size: 16 residues. The CDR3 DNA follows: TGCGCCAGCAGCTCAACTCTAGGGGGGCTGGGCACTGAAGCTTTCTTT. Translated, it gives CASSSTLGGLGTEAFF.

J is TRBJ1-2 and V is TRBV28; a possible D gene is TRBD1 (5 bases). The ends were cut back, 4 bases at V and 2 bases at J, with 11 bases in the middle. CDR3 length: 14 amino acids. From germline, CDR1 is MDHEN and CDR2 SYDVKM. The CDR3 spells CASSSAGKNYGYTF. The CDR3 DNA sequence: TGTGCCAGCAGTTCTGCAGGGAAGAACTATGGCTACACCTTC.

The chain uses TRBV28 and TRBJ1-2; D remains ambiguous. The CDR3 extends over 13 amino acids. Trimming took off 2 bases at V and 8 bases at J, with 12 bases between the two ends. Per germline, CDR1 MDHEN and CDR2 SYDVKM. CDR3 sequence (DNA): TGTGCCAGCAGTTTACTGGCAGAGCAGGGCTACACCTTC. It is translated as CASSLLAEQGYTF.

This rearrangement joins TRBV30 to TRBJ1-3; D uncertain. CDR3 size: 12 residues. Germline V gene sequence: CDR1 GTSNPN, CDR2 SVGIG (reference sequence). The V gene lost 7 bases and the J gene lost 4 bases, with 11 bases spanning the gap. The CDR3 bases are TGTGCCTACCGGGAGTCGGGAAACACCATATATTTT. Amino acids: CAYRESGNTIYF.

CDR3 protein: CASSVLGDRNTEAFF. The CDR3 region has the DNA TGTGCCAGCAGCGTCCTCGGGGACAGGAACACTGAAGCTTTCTTT. This sequence joins TRBV9 and TRBJ1-1, with TRBD1 identical over 7 bases. The V gene's germline CDR1 is SGDLS and CDR2 YYNGEE. CDR3 length equals 15 residues. Unmatched junction bases numbered 5, after V lost 2 bases and J lost 1 base.

This clone was observed once. The chain employs TRBV19 and TRBJ1-3; possible D gene TRBD1, 6 bases. CDR3 length equals 14 residues. The germline V and J ends were trimmed by 10 bases and 3 bases, with 16 bases remaining between them. Germline-derived CDR1 and CDR2 are LNHDA and SQIVND (reference sequence). CDR3 residues: CATATGLGGNTIYF. The CDR3 nucleotides are TGTGCCACCGCCACAGGGTTAGGTGGAAACACCATATATTTT. The complete variable domain, with remaining parts taken from reference TRBV19 and TRBJ1-3, reads DGGITQSPKYLFRKEGQNVTLSCEQNLNHDAMYWYRQDPGQGLRLIYYSQIVNDFQKGDIAEGYSVSREKKESFPLTVTSAQKNPTAFYLCATATGLGGNTIYFGEGSWLTVV.

V gene TRBV6-5 combines with J gene TRBJ2-6; tentatively, D is TRBD1 (6 bases). V shed 5 bases and J shed 0 bases, with 8 bases lying between them. The CDR3 extends over 15 amino acids. Germline V CDR1 and CDR2: MNHEY, SVGAGI. The CDR3 protein is CASSTGRSGANVLTF. The CDR3 nucleotides are TGTGCCAGCAGTACAGGGCGCTCTGGGGCCAACGTCCTGACTTTC.

The J gene is TRBJ1-4, the V gene TRBV18; TRBD1 matches at 8 bases. Germline assignment: CDR1 KGHSH and CDR2 LQKENI. The V gene end was trimmed by 3 bases and the J gene end by 7 bases; junction bases not matched to a gene: 4. The length of the CDR3 is 14 residues. The CDR3 DNA reads TGTGCCAGCTCACCCGGGACAGGCACTGAAAAACTGTTTTTT. Amino acids: CASSPGTGTEKLFF.

This clone showed up just once. The J gene is TRBJ2-1, the V gene TRBV19; TRBD1 agrees at 7 bases. Germline-derived CDR1 and CDR2 are LNHDA and SQIVND (reference sequence). Losses at the gene ends were 4 bases for V and 5 bases for J; bases not matched to a gene: 5. The CDR3 consists of 14 residues. Here the CDR3 reads CASSNRGWDNEQFF. The CDR3 nucleotides are TGTGCCAGTAGTAACAGGGGTTGGGACAATGAGCAGTTCTTC.

The rearrangement uses TRBV15 and TRBJ1-2; D is uncertain. This CDR3 spans 14 amino acids. Per germline, CDR1 LNHNV and CDR2 YYDKDF (reference sequence). With 5 bases removed from V and 2 bases from J, the gap between germline ends came to 12 bases. The CDR3 sequence is CATSPGERNYGYTF. CDR3 nucleotides: TGTGCCACCAGCCCTGGGGAAAGGAACTATGGCTACACCTTC.

The genes are TRBV5-4 and TRBJ1-2; 7 nucleotides match TRBD1. In germline, CDR1 is SGHNT, CDR2 YYREEE (reference sequence). Losses at the gene ends were 3 bases for V and 4 bases for J; bases not matched to a gene: 3. The CDR3 has 13 amino acids. This CDR3 is CASSWDRSYGYTF. CDR3 in DNA: TGTGCCAGCAGCTGGGACAGATCCTATGGCTACACCTTC.

The rearrangement joins TRBV10-3 to TRBJ2-2; the D is unclear. This CDR3 has 16 residues. Trimming cost V 0 bases and J 1 base, with 9 bases left between them. Germline lookup yields CDR1 ENHRY and CDR2 SYGVKD. The CDR3 DNA is TGTGCCATCAGTGAGTCCGTGGGTTTGAACACCGGGGAGCTGTTTTTT. It specifies CAISESVGLNTGELFF.

V gene TRBV12-3 or TRBV12-4 combines with J gene TRBJ2-1; no clear D. V lost 8 bases, J lost 2 bases, and 10 bases lay in between. The CDR3 has 13 amino acids. CDR3: CASLIGTYNEQFF. In DNA, the CDR3 is TGTGCCAGCCTAATCGGTACCTACAATGAGCAGTTCTTC.

The V and J genes are TRBV2 and TRBJ1-2; maybe TRBD1 (6 bases). The CDR3 is 14 residues long. V gave up 5 bases and J gave up 1 base, with 11 bases separating them. CDR1 and CDR2 (germline): SNHLY, FYNNEI. DNA for the CDR3: TGTGCCAGCAGTAAGAGACAGGATAACTATGGCTACACCTTC. Protein product: CASSKRQDNYGYTF.

This clone was observed once. The V gene is TRBV5-6, the J gene TRBJ2-7, with D perhaps matching TRBD2 (5 bases). This CDR3 has 12 amino acids. Trimming removed 2 bases at V and 5 bases at J, with 8 bases between. Germline V gene sequence: CDR1 SGHDT, CDR2 YYEEEE. The CDR3 region is CASSLAGDEQYF. The CDR3 DNA sequence: TGTGCCAGCAGCTTAGCCGGGGACGAGCAGTACTTC.

The CDR3 spells CASSPRFITVAGATDTQYF. CDR3 nucleotides: TGCGCCAGCAGCCCCAGGTTTATTACAGTAGCGGGGGCCACAGATACGCAGTATTTT. V is TRBV5-1 and J is TRBJ2-3; 9 bases agree with TRBD2. CDR1 is SGHRS and CDR2 is YFSETQ in the germline V gene. V was clipped by 4 bases and J by 2 bases; unmatched bases: 17. This CDR3 spans 19 amino acids.

This chain joins TRBV2 and TRBJ1-1; possible D gene TRBD1, 5 bases. CDR3 length equals 11 residues. The V gene's germline CDR1 is SNHLY and CDR2 FYNNEI. V shed 10 bases and J shed 4 bases, with 10 bases lying between them. CDR3 DNA: TGTGCCACTGGGACCTTCACTGAAGCTTTCTTT. Its translation: CATGTFTEAFF.

V usage is TRBV7-2 and J usage is TRBJ1-6, with D perhaps matching TRBD1 (6 bases). V shed 5 bases and J shed 10 bases, with 21 bases lying between them. CDR3 length: 16 residues. CDR1 SGHTA and CDR2 FQGNSA come from the germline V gene. The DNA for the CDR3 is TGTGCCAGCAGCCCAGGAGGGGGAGGGGTCGAATCACCCCTCCACTTT. This translates into CASSPGGGGVESPLHF.